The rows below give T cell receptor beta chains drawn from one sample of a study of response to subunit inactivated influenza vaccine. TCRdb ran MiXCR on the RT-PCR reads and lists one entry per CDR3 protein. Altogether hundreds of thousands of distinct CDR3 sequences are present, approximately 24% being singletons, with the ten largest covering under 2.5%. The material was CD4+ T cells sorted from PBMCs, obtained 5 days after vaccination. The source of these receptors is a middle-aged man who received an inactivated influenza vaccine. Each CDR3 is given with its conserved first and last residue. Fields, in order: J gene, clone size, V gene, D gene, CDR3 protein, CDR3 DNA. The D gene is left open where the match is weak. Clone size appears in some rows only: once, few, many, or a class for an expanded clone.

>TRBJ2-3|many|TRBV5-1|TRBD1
CASSLARGKDTQYF
TGCGCCAGCAGCTTGGCCAGGGGGAAGGATACGCAGTATTTT
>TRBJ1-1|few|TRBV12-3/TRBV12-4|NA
CASSFSRRNTEAFF
TGTGCCAGCAGTTTCTCCCGGAGGAACACTGAAGCTTTCTTT
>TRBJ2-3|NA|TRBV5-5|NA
CASSNPGAPDTQYF
TGTGCCAGCAGTAACCCAGGGGCCCCAGATACGCAGTATTTT
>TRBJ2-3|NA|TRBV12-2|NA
CASRLGRLGRISGGRTDTQYF
TGTGCAAGTCGCTTAGGTCGTCTCGGGCGTATTAGCGGGGGCCGCACAGATACGCAGTATTTT
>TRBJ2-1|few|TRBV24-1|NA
CATSDINEQFF
TGTGCCACCAGTGATATCAATGAGCAGTTCTTC
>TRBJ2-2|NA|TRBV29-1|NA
CSVLDKPNTGELFF
TGCAGCGTTCTGGACAAACCGAACACCGGGGAGCTGTTTTTT
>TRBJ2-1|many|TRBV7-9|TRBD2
CASSSGTSSYNEQFF
TGTGCCAGCAGCTCCGGGACTAGCTCCTACAATGAGCAGTTCTTC
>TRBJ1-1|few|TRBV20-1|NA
CSANFPQGSMNTEAFF
TGCAGTGCTAACTTCCCTCAGGGGTCGATGAACACTGAAGCTTTCTTT
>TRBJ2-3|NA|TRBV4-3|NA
CASSQDEVVRTDTQYF
TGCGCCAGCAGCCAAGATGAGGTCGTCCGCACAGATACGCAGTATTTT
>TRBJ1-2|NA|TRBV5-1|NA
CASSPAPPYGYTF
TGCGCCAGCAGCCCGGCCCCACCCTATGGCTACACCTTC
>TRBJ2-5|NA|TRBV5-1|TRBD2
CASSLTSGGEETQYF
TGCGCCAGCAGCTTGACTAGCGGGGGGGAAGAGACCCAGTACTTC
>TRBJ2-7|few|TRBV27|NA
CASSLSDTFYEQYF
TGTGCCAGCAGTTTATCGGATACGTTCTACGAGCAGTACTTC
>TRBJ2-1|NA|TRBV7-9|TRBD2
CASSLGTSRTDEQFF
TGTGCCAGCAGCTTAGGGACTAGCAGAACGGATGAGCAGTTCTTC
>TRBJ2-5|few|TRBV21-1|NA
CASLPRGTSYQETQYF
TGTGCCAGCCTGCCACGAGGGACCTCGTACCAAGAGACCCAGTACTTC
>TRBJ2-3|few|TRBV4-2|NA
CASSQGISRAADTQYF
TGTGCCAGCAGCCAAGGGATTAGCAGGGCTGCAGATACGCAGTATTTT
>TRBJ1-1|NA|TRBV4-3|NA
CASSQSGTLNTEAFF
TGCGCCAGCAGCCAGAGCGGGACTCTGAACACTGAAGCTTTCTTT
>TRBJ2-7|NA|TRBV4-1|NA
CASSQDRGEVGEQYF
TGCGCCAGCAGCCAAGATCGGGGTGAAGTCGGGGAGCAGTACTTC
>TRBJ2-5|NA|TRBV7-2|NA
CASSFRIDYYQETQYF
TGTGCCAGCAGCTTCCGAATCGACTACTACCAAGAGACCCAGTACTTC
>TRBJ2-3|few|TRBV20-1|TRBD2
CSAALAGEGDTQYF
TGCAGTGCGGCACTAGCGGGGGAAGGAGATACGCAGTATTTT
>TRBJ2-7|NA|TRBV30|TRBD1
CAWRRDRALSYEQYF
TGTGCCTGGAGGAGAGACAGGGCCCTCTCCTACGAGCAGTACTTC
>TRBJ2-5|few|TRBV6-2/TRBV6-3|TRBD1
CASSDREETQYF
TGTGCCAGCAGTGACAGGGAAGAGACCCAGTACTTC
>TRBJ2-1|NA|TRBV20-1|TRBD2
CSARPPGTSGYNEQFF
TGCAGTGCTAGACCCCCAGGGACTAGCGGGTACAATGAGCAGTTCTTC